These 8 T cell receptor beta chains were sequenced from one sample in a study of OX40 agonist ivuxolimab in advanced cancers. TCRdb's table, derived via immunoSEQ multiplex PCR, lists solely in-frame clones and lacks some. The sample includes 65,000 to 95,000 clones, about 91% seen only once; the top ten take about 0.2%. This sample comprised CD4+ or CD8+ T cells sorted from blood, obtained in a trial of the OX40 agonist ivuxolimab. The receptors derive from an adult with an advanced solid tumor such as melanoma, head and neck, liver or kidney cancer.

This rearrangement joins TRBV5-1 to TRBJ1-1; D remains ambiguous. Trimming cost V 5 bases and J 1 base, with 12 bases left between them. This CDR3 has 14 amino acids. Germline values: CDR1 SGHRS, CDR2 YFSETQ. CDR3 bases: TGCGCCAGCAGTCTAGGAAGAACGAACACTGAAGCTTTCTTT. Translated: CASSLGRTNTEAFF.

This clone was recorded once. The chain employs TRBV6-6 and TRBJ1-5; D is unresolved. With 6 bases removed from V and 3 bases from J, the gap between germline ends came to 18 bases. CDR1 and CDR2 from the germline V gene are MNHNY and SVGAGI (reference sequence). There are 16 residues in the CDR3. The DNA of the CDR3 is TGTGCCAGCAGCCTGACCCAGACAAGAGACAATCAGCCCCAGCATTTT. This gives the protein CASSLTQTRDNQPQHF.

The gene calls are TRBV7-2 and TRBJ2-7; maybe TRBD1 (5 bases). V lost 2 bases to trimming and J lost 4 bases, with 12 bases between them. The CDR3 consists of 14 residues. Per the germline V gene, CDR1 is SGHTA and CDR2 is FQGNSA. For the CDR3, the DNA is TGTGCCAGCAGCTTAAGGGGTTACTATTACGAGCAGTACTTC. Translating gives CASSLRGYYYEQYF.

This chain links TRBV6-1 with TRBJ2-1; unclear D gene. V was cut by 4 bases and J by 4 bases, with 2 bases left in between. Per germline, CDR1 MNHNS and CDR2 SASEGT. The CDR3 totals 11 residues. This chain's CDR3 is CASSAYNEQFF. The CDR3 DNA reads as TGTGCCAGCAGTGCATACAATGAGCAGTTCTTC.

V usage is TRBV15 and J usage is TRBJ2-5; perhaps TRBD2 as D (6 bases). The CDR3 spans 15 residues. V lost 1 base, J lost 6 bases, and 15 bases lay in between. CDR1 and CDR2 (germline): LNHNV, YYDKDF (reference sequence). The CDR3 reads CATSRGGVEPKTQYF. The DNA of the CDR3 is TGTGCCACCAGCAGAGGGGGGGTCGAGCCTAAGACCCAGTACTTC.

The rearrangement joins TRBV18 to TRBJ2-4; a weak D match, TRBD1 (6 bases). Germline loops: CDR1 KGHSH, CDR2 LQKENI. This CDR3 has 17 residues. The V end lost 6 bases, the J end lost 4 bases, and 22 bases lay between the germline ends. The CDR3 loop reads CASSHGRGTDLKNIQYF. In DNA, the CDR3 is TGTGCCAGCTCGCATGGTAGGGGGACCGATTTGAAAAACATTCAGTACTTC.

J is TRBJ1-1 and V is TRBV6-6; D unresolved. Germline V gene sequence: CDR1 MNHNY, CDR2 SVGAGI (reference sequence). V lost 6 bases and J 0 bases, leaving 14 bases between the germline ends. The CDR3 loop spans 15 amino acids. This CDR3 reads CASSPRPDMNTEAFF. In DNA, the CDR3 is TGTGCCAGCAGCCCCAGGCCAGACATGAACACTGAAGCTTTCTTT.

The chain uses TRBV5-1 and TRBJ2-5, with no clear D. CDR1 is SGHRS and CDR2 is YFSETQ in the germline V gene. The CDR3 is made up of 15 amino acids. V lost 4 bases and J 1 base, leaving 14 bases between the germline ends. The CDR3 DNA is TGCGCCAGCAGCGTCGACACCCCCATCCAAGAGACCCAGTACTTC. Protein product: CASSVDTPIQETQYF. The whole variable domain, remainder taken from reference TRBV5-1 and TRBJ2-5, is KAGVTQTPRYLIKTRGQQVTLSCSPISGHRSVSWYQQTPGQGLQFLFEYFSETQRNKGNFPGRFSGRQFSNSRSEMNVSTLELGDSALYLCASSVDTPIQETQYFGPGTRLLVL.